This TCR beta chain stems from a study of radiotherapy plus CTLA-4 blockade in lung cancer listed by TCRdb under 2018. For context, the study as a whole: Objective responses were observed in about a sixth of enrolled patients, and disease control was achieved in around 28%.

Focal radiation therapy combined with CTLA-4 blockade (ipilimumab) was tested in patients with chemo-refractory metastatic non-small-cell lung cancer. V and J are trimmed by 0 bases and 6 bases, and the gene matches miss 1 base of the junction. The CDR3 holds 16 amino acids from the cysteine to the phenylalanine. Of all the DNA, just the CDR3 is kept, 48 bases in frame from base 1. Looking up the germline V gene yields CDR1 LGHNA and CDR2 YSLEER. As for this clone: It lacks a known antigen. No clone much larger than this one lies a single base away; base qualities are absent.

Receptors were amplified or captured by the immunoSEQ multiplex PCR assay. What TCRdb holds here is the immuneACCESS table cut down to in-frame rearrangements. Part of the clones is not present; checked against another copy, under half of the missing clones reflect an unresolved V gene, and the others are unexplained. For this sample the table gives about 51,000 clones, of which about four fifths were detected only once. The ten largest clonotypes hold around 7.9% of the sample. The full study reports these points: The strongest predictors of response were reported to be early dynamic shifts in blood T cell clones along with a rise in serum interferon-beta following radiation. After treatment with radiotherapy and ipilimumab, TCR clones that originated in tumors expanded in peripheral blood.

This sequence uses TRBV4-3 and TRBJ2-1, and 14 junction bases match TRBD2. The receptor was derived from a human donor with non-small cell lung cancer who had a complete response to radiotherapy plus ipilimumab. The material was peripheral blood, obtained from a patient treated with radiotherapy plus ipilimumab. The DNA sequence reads TGCGCCAGCAGCCAAGATGGGACTAGCGGGGGCAATGAGCAGTTCTTC. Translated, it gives CASSQDGTSGGNEQFF.